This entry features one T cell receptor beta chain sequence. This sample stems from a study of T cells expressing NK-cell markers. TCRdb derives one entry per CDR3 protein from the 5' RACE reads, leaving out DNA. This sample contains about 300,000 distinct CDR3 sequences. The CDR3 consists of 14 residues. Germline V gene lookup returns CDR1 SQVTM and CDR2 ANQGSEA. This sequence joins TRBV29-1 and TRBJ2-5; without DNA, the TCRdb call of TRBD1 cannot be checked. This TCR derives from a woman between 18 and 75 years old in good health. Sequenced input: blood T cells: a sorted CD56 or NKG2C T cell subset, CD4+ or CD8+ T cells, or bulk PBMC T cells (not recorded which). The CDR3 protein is CSVGVGTGQETQYF.